The rows below give T cell receptor beta chains drawn from one sample of a study of control samples from healthy donors and cancer patients. TCRdb's copy holds only in-frame clones and misses some; the assay was immunoSEQ multiplex PCR. The repertoire consists of around 130,000 clones, with about 83% occurring once and the leading ten covering about 12%. The sample taken for sequencing was blood. Receptors were obtained from a man between 25 and 39 years old in good health. The CDR3 runs from the conserved cysteine through the conserved F or W.

V gene: TRBV7-8; CDR3 protein: CASSLSGGAFNEQFF
V gene: TRBV6-5; CDR3 protein: CASRDRQGAIKYF
V gene: TRBV5-8; CDR3 protein: CASSRDRGLSPLHF
V gene: TRBV27; CDR3 protein: CASSLSRTGRENEQFF
V gene: TRBV19; CDR3 protein: CASSREGGRYSPLHF
V gene: TRBV6-5; CDR3 protein: CASSKDRVNTEAFF
V gene: TRBV3-1/TRBV3-2; CDR3 protein: CASSQVRGVDTEAFF
V gene: TRBV27; CDR3 protein: CASSLLGGMDTQYF
V gene: TRBV24-1; CDR3 protein: CATSDPRDFYGYTF
V gene: TRBV3-1/TRBV3-2; CDR3 protein: CASSQIGLNTEAFF
V gene: TRBV25-1; CDR3 protein: CASRGEDTQYF
V gene: TRBV4-1; CDR3 protein: CAPSHGRGGQGEGYTF
V gene: TRBV5-1; CDR3 protein: CASSGGQGGGYTF
V gene: TRBV29-1; CDR3 protein: CSVRVPANYGYTF
V gene: TRBV19; CDR3 protein: CASSPARASANGYTF
V gene: TRBV7-3; CDR3 protein: CASSLYGGRTEAFF
V gene: TRBV7-6; CDR3 protein: CASSLEVDRIEKLFF
V gene: TRBV3-1/TRBV3-2; CDR3 protein: CASSQAQSFNEQFF
V gene: TRBV5-6; CDR3 protein: CASSLGVLNQPQHF
V gene: TRBV3-1/TRBV3-2; CDR3 protein: CASSQDRGTNGYTF
V gene: TRBV12-1; CDR3 protein: CASSLLIAKNIQYF
V gene: TRBV21-1; CDR3 protein: CASSKGTEYGYRF
V gene: TRBV19; CDR3 protein: CASSMGSNQPQHF
V gene: TRBV5-1; CDR3 protein: CASSSGTDLYGYTF